What follows are 20 T cell receptor beta chains derived from one specimen sequenced in a study of shared clonotypes between healthy human individuals (dated by TCRdb to the early 2020s). CD8 naive samples consisted of CD45RO-negative cells that were positively selected for CCR7, yielding a CD45RA+CCR7+ population without TemRA cells. Library creation used the immunoSEQ multiplex PCR assay. Here the immuneACCESS table is served through TCRdb, limited to in-frame sequences with V and J called. Missing clones are a known gap in these copies; in checked studies unresolved V genes cover under half, and the rest lacks a known reason. This sample has about 2,200,000 clones in its table, and more than 85% of those were observed once. The ten biggest clones cover roughly 1.7% of the sample. What was sequenced was naive CD8+ T cells from PBMCs. The cell subset or site label for this specimen denotes: CD45RA+CCR7+. The receptors originated from a man aged 18 to 30 in good health. Some clones in this sample may be carry-over from other donors' samples.

The V call is TRBV27, the J call TRBJ2-7; 8 nucleotides line up with TRBD1. Germline V gene data show CDR1 as MNHEY and CDR2 as SMNVEV (reference sequence). This CDR3 is 14 amino acids long. After removal of 1 base from V and 5 bases from J, the junction contained 4 bases not matched to a gene. The CDR3 protein is CASSLLGQVNEQYF. DNA for the CDR3: TGTGCCAGCAGTTTATTGGGACAGGTGAACGAGCAGTACTTC.

J is TRBJ1-1 and V is TRBV7-8, with D maybe TRBD1 (6 bases). CDR1 and CDR2 from the germline V gene are SGHVS and FQNEAQ. This CDR3 spans 13 amino acids. The ends were cut back, 3 bases at V and 8 bases at J, with 13 bases in the middle. The CDR3 coding sequence is TGTGCCAGCAGCTTTGGTGTACAGGGAGAAGCTTTCTTT. It specifies CASSFGVQGEAFF.

On this clone: Sequence at one end of the junction differs from germline and may be a read error. The V gene is TRBV7-8, the J gene TRBJ2-2; 8 positions agree with TRBD2. CDR1 is SGHVS and CDR2 is FQNEAQ in the germline V gene. The CDR3 is 15 residues long. CDR3 DNA sequence: TGTGCCAGCAGCCTAGCGGGTCTAGCCACCGGGGAGCTGTTTTTT. Residues: CASSLAGLATGELFF. The full variable domain, its missing parts supplied by reference TRBV7-8 and TRBJ2-2, is GAGVSQSPRYKVAKRGQDVALRCDPISGHVSLFWYQQALGQGPEFLTYFQNEAQLDKSGLPSDRFFAERPEGSVSTLKIQRTQQEDSAVYLCASSLAGLATGELFFGEGSRLTVL.

The J gene is TRBJ2-7, the V gene TRBV2, with 7 bases matching TRBD1. V was pared by 4 bases and J by 4 bases, with 22 bases of the junction left unmatched. CDR3 length: 19 amino acids. Germline CDR1 reads SNHLY; CDR2 reads FYNNEI. The CDR3 reads CASSGIGPSDRRMKYEQYF. The CDR3 DNA is TGTGCCAGCAGTGGAATAGGACCGTCGGACAGGCGTATGAAATACGAGCAGTACTTC.

V usage is TRBV6-1 and J usage is TRBJ1-3; 9 bases fit TRBD1. Germline values: CDR1 MNHNS, CDR2 SASEGT. This CDR3 is 14 amino acids long. V shed 7 bases and J 6 bases; nucleotides not matched to a gene: 7. In DNA form, the CDR3 reads TGTGCCAGCAAACAGGGGGCTTCGACAAACACCATATATTTT. Its protein is CASKQGASTNTIYF.

The CDR3 protein is CASSLGTGSPGELFF. For the CDR3, the DNA is TGTGCCAGCAGTTTGGGGACAGGGTCTCCCGGGGAGCTGTTTTTT. The rearrangement uses TRBV27 and TRBJ2-2; 9 nucleotides align to TRBD1. The V gene end was trimmed by 3 bases and the J gene end by 6 bases; junction bases not matched to a gene: 5. This CDR3 region has 15 residues. The V gene's germline CDR1 is MNHEY and CDR2 SMNVEV (reference sequence).

Here the CDR3 DNA reads TGTGCCAGCAGCTTAGCCCCGGGGGTGGCGGGAATACAAGAGACCCAGTACTTC. Residues: CASSLAPGVAGIQETQYF. The V call is TRBV11-2, the J call TRBJ2-5; tentatively, D is TRBD2 (6 bases). Germline V CDR1 and CDR2: SGHAT, FQNNGV. The CDR3 is 18 amino acids. The germline V and J ends were trimmed by 1 base and 2 bases, with 20 bases remaining between them.

The gene calls are TRBV25-1 and TRBJ2-7; D is unclear. Germline loops: CDR1 MGHDK, CDR2 SYGVNS. Trimming removed 3 bases from V and 0 bases from J, with 9 bases in between. This CDR3 comprises 14 residues. The CDR3 region is CASSEILSSYEQYF. CDR3 coding DNA: TGTGCCAGCAGTGAGATACTGAGCTCCTACGAGCAGTACTTC.

As regards this clone: At the DNA level, this CDR3 is encoded by other sequences in the same sample as well. The V call is TRBV28, the J call TRBJ2-1, with 13 nucleotides matching TRBD2. Trimming took 4 bases from V and 8 from J; bases not matched to a gene: 2. Germline CDR1 is MDHEN and CDR2 is SYDVKM. The CDR3 covers 14 residues. Here the CDR3 DNA reads TGTGCCAGCAGTTGGACTAGCGGGAGCGATGAGCAGTTCTTC. Its translation is CASSWTSGSDEQFF.

The rearrangement uses TRBV6-1 and TRBJ2-2; 10 nucleotides match TRBD1. The trim removed 3 bases at V and 4 bases at J, leaving 2 bases unmatched. Per the germline V gene, CDR1 is MNHNS and CDR2 is SASEGT. The CDR3 runs to 15 residues. The CDR3 loop is CASSETGGRTGELFF. The CDR3 DNA reads TGTGCCAGCAGTGAGACAGGGGGCCGCACCGGGGAGCTGTTTTTT.

The V call is TRBV7-2, the J call TRBJ2-7; D tentatively reads TRBD1 or TRBD2 (5 bases each). V gave up 2 bases and J gave up 1 base, with 21 bases separating them. CDR3 size: 18 residues. Per germline, CDR1 SGHTA and CDR2 FQGNSA. CDR3 loop: CASSLRFGGARVSYEQYF. CDR3 in DNA: TGTGCCAGCAGCTTAAGATTTGGGGGAGCTCGAGTTTCCTACGAGCAGTACTTC.

V is TRBV5-4 and J is TRBJ1-1; the match to TRBD1 covers 12 bases. The trim removed 5 bases at V and 2 bases at J, leaving 4 bases unmatched. The CDR3 loop spans 15 amino acids. CDR1 is SGHNT and CDR2 is YYREEE in the germline V gene (reference sequence). The CDR3 DNA sequence: TGTGCCAGCAGGGGGACAGGGGGCACCAACACTGAAGCTTTCTTT. The encoded protein is CASRGTGGTNTEAFF.

The chain joins TRBV7-9 to TRBJ2-1; D not resolved. The CDR3 is made up of 17 amino acids. Deletions cut 1 base from V and 4 bases from J, with 17 bases between. Looked up from germline, CDR1 is SEHNR and CDR2 is FQNEAQ (reference sequence). CDR3 sequence (DNA): TGTGCCAGCAGCTTAGGAGGACCCCGAACGATTTACAATGAGCAGTTCTTC. Residues: CASSLGGPRTIYNEQFF.

CDR3 protein: CASSDGGIGGNTIYF. Written as DNA, the CDR3 is TGTGCCAGCAGCGATGGGGGAATTGGTGGAAACACCATATATTTT. The chain has TRBV5-6 and TRBJ1-3; TRBD1 is a possible D gene (5 bases). From germline, CDR1 is SGHDT and CDR2 YYEEEE. CDR3 length: 15 residues. Trimming took off 4 bases at V and 3 bases at J, with 14 bases between the two ends.

The V gene is TRBV13, the J gene TRBJ2-4, with D perhaps matching TRBD1 or TRBD2 (5 bases each). The CDR3 consists of 18 residues. V shed 3 bases and J shed 0 bases, with 18 bases lying between them. Germline V gene lookup returns CDR1 PRHDT and CDR2 FYEKMQ (reference sequence). The CDR3 spells CASSFGTVNPIAKNIQYF. CDR3 nucleotide sequence: TGTGCCAGCAGCTTTGGGACGGTTAACCCAATAGCCAAAAACATTCAGTACTTC.

V usage is TRBV6-1 and J usage is TRBJ2-7; TRBD1 matches at 8 bases. V was clipped by 3 bases and J by 4 bases; unmatched bases: 8. CDR1 is MNHNS, CDR2 SASEGT, per germline. The CDR3 has 15 amino acids. The CDR3 region is CASSDYGQGPYEQYF. The CDR3 DNA sequence: TGTGCCAGCAGTGATTATGGACAGGGTCCTTACGAGCAGTACTTC.

The chain employs TRBV5-1 and TRBJ2-7, with D tentatively TRBD2 (5 bases). CDR3 length equals 14 residues. From germline, CDR1 is SGHRS and CDR2 YFSETQ. With 1 base removed from V and 6 bases from J, the gap between germline ends came to 14 bases. The CDR3 loop reads CASSLSQGGSEQYF. The CDR3 DNA sequence: TGCGCCAGCAGCTTGAGTCAAGGAGGCTCCGAGCAGTACTTC.

This rearrangement joins TRBV9 to TRBJ1-2, with 9 bases identical to TRBD1. Germline V gene data show CDR1 as SGDLS and CDR2 as YYNGEE. The CDR3 covers 15 residues. The V gene end was trimmed by 3 bases and the J gene end by 6 bases; junction bases not matched to a gene: 9. In nucleotides, the CDR3 is TGTGCCAGCAGCGGGGCCGGGACAGGGAGTGATGGCTACACCTTC. As protein: CASSGAGTGSDGYTF.

On this clone itself: The sample has other DNA sequences that encode this CDR3 too. The chain carries TRBV4-3 and TRBJ2-3; maybe TRBD2 (5 bases). The germline V gene has CDR1 LGHNA and CDR2 YSLEER. V lost 0 bases to trimming and J lost 0 bases, with 7 bases between them. The CDR3 loop spans 15 amino acids. The CDR3 loop reads CASSQDRDSTDTQYF. CDR3 in DNA: TGCGCCAGCAGCCAAGATCGGGATAGCACAGATACGCAGTATTTT.

The CDR3 is CASSQEGYEWSQPQHF. In DNA form, the CDR3 reads TGTGCCAGCAGCCAAGAAGGATATGAATGGAGTCAGCCCCAGCATTTT. This sequence joins TRBV14 and TRBJ1-5, with unresolved D. Germline V gene data show CDR1 as SGHDN and CDR2 as FVKESK. Trimming pared 0 bases from V and 6 bases from J, leaving 15 bases between. The CDR3 is 16 residues long.